The entry that follows covers one T cell receptor beta chain sequence. The antigen is undetermined. Authors of the study amplified TCR beta CDR3 regions from RNA transcripts. The HTBI primer set drove a first-round RT-PCR of the TCR CDR3. Via MiXCR, TCRdb re-called the multiplex PCR reads, giving one row per CDR3 protein. The top ten hold more than 11% of the sample, which has around 500,000 distinct CDR3 sequences, about 14% seen once. Stable disease denoted Graves' hyperthyroidism without ophthalmopathy progression within 18 months. Patients were excluded for uncontrolled infection, other autoimmune disease, pregnancy or lactation. Extraction of PBMCs used 8 to 10 ml of fresh peripheral blood. Deletions cut 6 bases from V and 1 base from J, with 9 bases between. Germline-derived CDR1 and CDR2 are LNHDA and SQIVND (reference sequence). The CDR3 covers 13 residues. This sample was taken from a study of T cells in Graves' hyperthyroidism and ophthalmopathy. Study-wide results and caveats: Ophthalmopathy, as predicted by the model, came a median about seven months after the prediction.

This chain links TRBV19 with TRBJ1-1, with a possible D match to TRBD1 (5 bases). The clonotype originates from a woman between 40 and 55 years old with Graves' hyperthyroidism. Sample: blood. This chain's CDR3 is CASRGGTNTEAFF. DNA for the CDR3: TGTGCCAGTAGGGGAGGGACGAACACTGAAGCTTTCTTT.